This TCR beta chain is drawn from a study of blood T cell repertoires in COVID-19. About the study: Acute and convalescent COVID-19 samples came from the United States, Italy and Spain. The analysed material was cDNA or gDNA that came from T cells, B-cell-depleted T cells, or PBMCs.

Authors' methods: Counts of nucleated cells, estimated from reference gene primer amplification, were obtained. Sequencing was performed with immunoSEQ multiplex PCR; in TCRdb, only in-frame clones are kept and a portion is missing. That table is the source of V, J and clone size, and D and trimming were worked out from the DNA. The sample comprises 300,000 to 400,000 clones, roughly 89% of which are singletons, and 7.5% to 10% rests with the top ten. Patients of the Seattle cohort, enrolled during active infection, were followed longitudinally. This CDR3 is built from 13 residues. Deletions cut 7 bases from V and 7 bases from J, with 16 bases between. Germline V gene sequence: CDR1 MNHEY, CDR2 SVGAGI.

The chain is built from TRBV6-5 and TRBJ1-2, with D maybe TRBD1 (6 bases). The sequenced sample was peripheral blood. The sequence came from a man aged 30-40 years with COVID-19, enrolled during active disease. This CDR3 is CASNKGGKGGYTF. CDR3 coding DNA: TGTGCCAGCAACAAGGGGGGGAAGGGTGGCTACACCTTC.